The 8 T cell receptor beta chains listed next were all sequenced from one sample in a study of T-cell memory formation after mild COVID-19. TCRdb re-analysed the 5' RACE reads in MiXCR, keeping a single row per CDR3 protein. The sample consists of hundreds of thousands of distinct CDR3 sequences, around 15% of them appearing once. The sequencing sample was made of PBMCs or a T cell subset sorted from them (not recorded which). The origin of the receptors is a man between 18 and 29 years old who had mild COVID-19 (a few samples of this study predate the infection). Cell type and time point are not known.

In this sample, this clonotype turned up a few times. The chain has TRBV4-1 and TRBJ2-5; 11 bases align to TRBD2. V shed 3 bases, J shed 5 bases, and the junction held 8 bases outside the gene matches. Germline values: CDR1 MGHRA, CDR2 YSYEKL. The CDR3 is 16 residues long. The CDR3 nucleotides are TGCGCCAGCAGCCAGGTAGCGGGGGGGCCTCTGGAGACCCAGTACTTC. Amino acids: CASSQVAGGPLETQYF.

This clonotype turned up a few times. The gene calls are TRBV7-2 and TRBJ2-3; maybe TRBD2 (7 bases). CDR3 length equals 15 residues. Germline-derived CDR1 and CDR2 are SGHTA and FQGNSA. V shed 4 bases and J shed 6 bases, with 17 bases lying between them. The CDR3 here is CASSSLGGRKDTQYF. DNA of the CDR3: TGTGCCAGCAGCTCTCTGGGGGGGCGCAAGGATACGCAGTATTTT.

This clonotype appeared a few times. The V call is TRBV5-1, the J call TRBJ2-6; D remains ambiguous. In germline, CDR1 is SGHRS, CDR2 YFSETQ. V lost 2 bases and J 3 bases, leaving 12 bases between the germline ends. The CDR3 is 16 amino acids. The CDR3 reads CASSLNGVFGANVLTF. Here the CDR3 DNA reads TGCGCCAGCAGCTTAAATGGAGTCTTTGGGGCCAACGTCCTGACTTTC. The whole variable domain, filled in from reference TRBV5-1 and TRBJ2-6, reads KAGVTQTPRYLIKTRGQQVTLSCSPISGHRSVSWYQQTPGQGLQFLFEYFSETQRNKGNFPGRFSGRQFSNSRSEMNVSTLELGDSALYLCASSLNGVFGANVLTFGAGSRLTVL.

V and J are TRBV6-5 and TRBJ1-1; the D is unclear. CDR3 length equals 17 residues. Trimming stripped 0 bases from V and 3 bases from J, with 17 bases between. Germline loops: CDR1 MNHEY, CDR2 SVGAGI. CDR3 sequence reads: CASSYSEFGEADTEAFF. The CDR3 coding sequence is TGTGCCAGCAGTTACTCGGAATTCGGGGAGGCGGACACTGAAGCTTTCTTT.

This clonotype was seen a handful of times. The V and J genes are TRBV20-1 and TRBJ1-1; no firm D call. CDR1 and CDR2 (germline): DFQATT, SNEGSKA (reference sequence). The CDR3 length is 14 residues. With 1 base removed from V and 2 bases from J, the gap between germline ends came to 11 bases. CDR3 amino acids: CSARGGGSNTEAFF. The DNA of the CDR3 is TGCAGTGCTAGAGGGGGTGGATCAAACACTGAAGCTTTCTTT.

This clonotype occurred a few times. The chain combines TRBV4-3 with TRBJ2-3, with D hard to call. The CDR3 is 16 residues long. Germline lookup yields CDR1 LGHNA and CDR2 YSLEER. The V end lost 4 bases, the J end lost 6 bases, and 20 bases lay between the germline ends. CDR3 amino acids: CASSPSPLSLVDTQYF. The CDR3 nucleotides are TGCGCCAGCAGCCCGTCACCGCTCTCTCTCGTTGATACGCAGTATTTT.

This clonotype has a handful of counts. The J gene is TRBJ1-2, the V gene TRBV7-9, with D possibly being TRBD1 (6 bases). The CDR3 covers 15 residues. Deletions cut 3 bases from V and 0 bases from J, with 11 bases between. CDR1 and CDR2 (germline): SEHNR, FQNEAQ (reference sequence). The CDR3 reads CASSFDRSANYGYTF. In nucleotides, the CDR3 is TGTGCCAGCAGCTTCGACAGGTCCGCTAACTATGGCTACACCTTC.

The sample holds a few counts of this clonotype. The CDR3 loop is CASTSIWVETQYF. The CDR3 bases are TGTGCCAGCACATCCATATGGGTGGAGACCCAGTACTTC. The V gene is TRBV7-2, the J gene TRBJ2-5; no firm D call. Germline lookup yields CDR1 SGHTA and CDR2 FQGNSA. The V and J ends lost 7 bases and 5 bases respectively, with 14 bases between them. This CDR3 contains 13 residues.